The present TCR beta chain was sequenced within a study of blood T cell repertoires in COVID-19. Study information: The origin of the acute and convalescent COVID-19 samples was the United States, Italy and Spain.

Each exposed participant met a COVID-19 case in the 2 weeks preceding study entry. Generated by immunoSEQ multiplex PCR, the TCRdb table keeps only in-frame clones and is missing some. Here the sample spans roughly 150,000 clones, roughly 87% being singletons. The CDR3 loop spans 16 amino acids. V was pared by 4 bases and J by 2 bases, with 6 bases of the junction left unmatched. Germline loops: CDR1 SGHRS, CDR2 YFSETQ. This chain links TRBV5-1 with TRBJ1-3, with 10 nucleotides matching TRBD1. This sequence was found in a woman aged 40 to 55 who had been exposed to COVID-19. The source material was PBMCs or T cells enriched from blood (not recorded which). DNA of the CDR3: TGCGCCAGCAGCGTGGCCGGGACAGGGGCTGGAAACACCATATATTTT. This codes for CASSVAGTGAGNTIYF.